This T cell receptor (beta chain) was found in a study of Graves' ophthalmopathy and Graves' hyperthyroidism. This clonotype was counted ten times or more. Germline V gene sequence: CDR1 SGHTA, CDR2 FQGNSA. Trimming cost V 1 base and J 6 bases, with 21 bases left between them. This CDR3 is 17 amino acids long. Using RNA transcripts, the TCR beta CDR3 regions were amplified. RT-PCR was first run with HTBI primers, then multiplex PCR in a second round. TCRdb called the multiplex PCR reads again in MiXCR, with one record for every CDR3 protein. The table lists around 1.1 million distinct CDR3 sequences, about 38% of them singletons.

The receptor comes from an adult man with Graves' hyperthyroidism. Sequencing was carried out using peripheral blood or thyroid tissue (not recorded which). The V and J genes are TRBV7-2 and TRBJ1-2; possible D gene TRBD1, 5 bases. CDR3 DNA: TGTGCCAGCAGCTTAGTCCCAACAGGATATCGATCGAATGGCTACACCTTC. Protein sequence: CASSLVPTGYRSNGYTF.